This TCR beta chain was captured by sequencing in a study of monozygotic twins with inflammatory bowel disease. TCRdb re-called the 5' RACE reads and shows each CDR3 protein once, DNA omitted. The sample table includes around 210,000 distinct CDR3 sequences. The germline CDR1 and CDR2 sequences are SGDLS and YYNGEE. The CDR3 consists of 14 residues. V and J are TRBV9 and TRBJ1-6. Specimen: blood. This receptor was taken from a human donor with ulcerative colitis or Crohn's disease, or a healthy co-twin of an affected twin (not recorded which). The CDR3 sequence is CASSVAGKASPLHF.